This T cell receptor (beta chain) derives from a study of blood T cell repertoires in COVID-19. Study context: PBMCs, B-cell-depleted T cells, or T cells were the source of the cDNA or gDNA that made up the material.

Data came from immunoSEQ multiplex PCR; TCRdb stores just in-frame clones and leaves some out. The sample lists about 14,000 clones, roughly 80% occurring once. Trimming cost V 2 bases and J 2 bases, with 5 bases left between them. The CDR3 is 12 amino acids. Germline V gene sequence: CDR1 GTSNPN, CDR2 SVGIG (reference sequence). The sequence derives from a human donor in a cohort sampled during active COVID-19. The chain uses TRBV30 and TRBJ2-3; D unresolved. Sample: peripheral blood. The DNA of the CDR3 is TGTGCCTGGAGTCCCAACACAGATACGCAGTATTTT. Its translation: CAWSPNTDTQYF.